These T cell receptor beta chains were read from a single sample in a study of OX40 agonist ivuxolimab in advanced cancers. Using immunoSEQ multiplex PCR, the repertoire was profiled, and TCRdb retains in-frame clones only, with some absent. Of tens of thousands of clones detected, approximately 87% appear once; the ten largest clones hold around 1.6%. The input for sequencing was CD4+ or CD8+ T cells sorted from blood, taken in a trial of the OX40 agonist ivuxolimab. The source is an adult with an advanced solid tumor such as melanoma, head and neck, liver or kidney cancer. Each CDR3 is given without its conserved first and last residue. Fields, in order: V gene, D gene, clone size, J gene, CDR3 length, CDR3 protein. A D gene is named only where the DNA matches it firmly. Where a row states a size, it is once, few, many or the class of an expanded clone; other rows omit it.

V: TRBV7-9; D: -; size: -; J: TRBJ2-2; length: 12; CDR3: ASSPGTNTGELF
V: TRBV9; D: TRBD2; size: -; J: TRBJ2-1; length: 16; CDR3: ASSVGLAGGIGYNEQF
V: TRBV7-2; D: -; size: -; J: TRBJ2-1; length: 11; CDR3: ASSLDWDNEQF
V: TRBV5-6; D: TRBD1; size: -; J: TRBJ1-2; length: 12; CDR3: ASTDRASNYGYT
V: TRBV19; D: -; size: -; J: TRBJ1-5; length: 14; CDR3: ASDIFPTISDQPQH
V: TRBV5-4; D: TRBD2; size: -; J: TRBJ2-1; length: 15; CDR3: ASSLTSGRYSYNEQF
V: TRBV19; D: TRBD1; size: -; J: TRBJ1-4; length: 17; CDR3: ASSLRQGAGGQSNEKLF
V: TRBV10-2; D: TRBD2; size: few; J: TRBJ2-7; length: 15; CDR3: ASGVLETSGIGTEQY
V: TRBV6-6; D: TRBD2; size: -; J: TRBJ2-5; length: 12; CDR3: ASSPPPGGETQY
V: TRBV7-9; D: TRBD1; size: -; J: TRBJ1-5; length: 13; CDR3: ASSLGQGLNQPQH
V: TRBV11-1; D: -; size: -; J: TRBJ2-7; length: 13; CDR3: ASSPLRGDPYEQY
V: TRBV7-2; D: TRBD2; size: -; J: TRBJ2-3; length: 13; CDR3: ASSEGLAGADTQY
V: TRBV4-1; D: TRBD1; size: -; J: TRBJ1-2; length: 13; CDR3: ASSQDRTGVGGYT
V: TRBV2; D: TRBD2; size: -; J: TRBJ2-3; length: 15; CDR3: AGGLAGALPSTDTQY
V: TRBV30; D: TRBD1; size: -; J: TRBJ1-3; length: 11; CDR3: AWGQGDRKTIY
V: TRBV5-1; D: TRBD2; size: -; J: TRBJ2-5; length: 13; CDR3: ASSQRGVSPETQY
V: TRBV19; D: -; size: -; J: TRBJ2-7; length: 12; CDR3: ASSPQGRGYEQY
V: TRBV7-2; D: -; size: -; J: TRBJ2-2; length: 11; CDR3: ASRLPVHGELF
V: TRBV19; D: -; size: -; J: TRBJ2-6; length: 16; CDR3: ASSIHPGQTSWANVLT
V: TRBV6-5; D: -; size: once; J: TRBJ2-1; length: 12; CDR3: ASSYLTGGSEQF
V: TRBV7-6; D: -; size: -; J: TRBJ1-3; length: 9; CDR3: ASSPVNTIY
V: TRBV29-1; D: TRBD2; size: once; J: TRBJ2-2; length: 11; CDR3: SATGGATGELF
V: TRBV5-1; D: TRBD1; size: -; J: TRBJ2-1; length: 14; CDR3: ASSLASPDRDYEQF
V: TRBV7-2; D: -; size: -; J: TRBJ1-4; length: 12; CDR3: ASSSAATNEKLF
V: TRBV19; D: TRBD2; size: -; J: TRBJ2-5; length: 13; CDR3: ASSLGGGAPETQY
V: TRBV5-4; D: TRBD1; size: -; J: TRBJ1-4; length: 13; CDR3: ASSLEGTANEKLF
V: TRBV7-9; D: -; size: few; J: TRBJ2-1; length: 13; CDR3: ASSLGSIGGNEQF
V: TRBV7-9; D: -; size: once; J: TRBJ2-7; length: 12; CDR3: ASSLSRSSYEQY
V: TRBV9; D: -; size: once; J: TRBJ2-7; length: 14; CDR3: ASSVDPSTPVYEQY
V: TRBV5-1; D: -; size: -; J: TRBJ2-4; length: 13; CDR3: ASSLPGGLENIQY
V: TRBV19; D: TRBD1; size: -; J: TRBJ2-4; length: 12; CDR3: ASTEGAAKNIQY
V: TRBV11-1; D: -; size: once; J: TRBJ2-7; length: 12; CDR3: ASSPRQESYEQY
V: TRBV15; D: -; size: once; J: TRBJ2-3; length: 11; CDR3: ATGKASMDTQY
V: TRBV6-5; D: -; size: once; J: TRBJ1-3; length: 12; CDR3: ASRPRGPGGTIY
V: TRBV7-9; D: TRBD2; size: -; J: TRBJ2-1; length: 16; CDR3: ASSATSGGGPYYNEQF
V: TRBV19; D: -; size: once; J: TRBJ2-7; length: 13; CDR3: ASSPRRLSAYEQY
V: TRBV5-1; D: TRBD2; size: -; J: TRBJ2-5; length: 13; CDR3: ASSLNSGGKETQY
V: TRBV19; D: -; size: -; J: TRBJ1-3; length: 11; CDR3: ASSISSGNTIY
V: TRBV29-1; D: -; size: -; J: TRBJ2-2; length: 12; CDR3: SVGGQRDTGELF
V: TRBV9; D: TRBD2; size: -; J: TRBJ2-1; length: 14; CDR3: ASSVVAGGPSNEQF
V: TRBV7-2; D: -; size: -; J: TRBJ1-1; length: 13; CDR3: ASSFYGGLGTEAF